A single sample is the source of the 2 T cell receptor beta chains below, sequenced in a study of T cell repertoires in cytomegalovirus infection. TCRdb reanalysed the reads using MiXCR and keeps one entry per CDR3 protein. The table lists about 360,000 distinct CDR3 sequences, 15% to 20% of them singletons, with 8.7% in the top ten. Sequenced material: PBMCs. The receptor set was obtained from a human donor in good health (CMV status not recorded). Some clones in this sample may be carry-over from other donors' samples.

This clonotype was counted at least ten times. The chain has TRBV7-2 and TRBJ2-5, with D unclear. The length of the CDR3 is 12 residues. V gave up 2 bases and J gave up 7 bases, with 8 bases separating them. CDR1 SGHTA and CDR2 FQGNSA come from the germline V gene. The DNA of the CDR3 is TGTGCCAGCAGCTTAACCCTGGGGACCCAGTACTTC. Its protein is CASSLTLGTQYF.

The V gene is TRBV3-1, the J gene TRBJ2-5; TRBD1 matches at 8 bases. The V gene's germline CDR1 is LGHDT and CDR2 YNNKEL (reference sequence). The CDR3 loop spans 15 amino acids. V lost 5 bases to trimming and J lost 2 bases; unmatched junction nucleotides: 7. The CDR3 DNA follows: TGTGCCAGCAGCGCCCAAAGGGACAGGCAAGAGACCCAGTACTTC. It codes for CASSAQRDRQETQYF.